Shown below are 2 T cell receptor beta chains from a single sample sequenced in a study of T cells in Graves' hyperthyroidism and ophthalmopathy. Regions amplified from RNA transcripts were the TCR beta CDR3 regions. The HTBI primer set was used in a first-round RT-PCR of the TCR CDR3. TCRdb itself ran the multiplex PCR reads through MiXCR, one entry per CDR3 protein. The repertoire holds just over 550,000 distinct CDR3 sequences, with about 43% as singletons. The sample taken for sequencing was peripheral blood or thyroid tissue (not recorded which). The source is a young woman with Graves' hyperthyroidism.

Concerning this clonotype: A much larger clone lies one base from this, so it may be a read error. This chain links TRBV20-1 with TRBJ1-2; D gene ambiguous. Germline V CDR1 and CDR2: DFQATT, SNEGSKA (reference sequence). The CDR3 spans 11 residues. CDR3: CGARVEDGYTF. CDR3 DNA sequence: TGCGGTGCTAGAGTCGAGGATGGCTACACCTTC.

With regard to this clonotype: No conserved phenylalanine or tryptophan ends this CDR3, so it is likely a read error. The chain uses TRBV2 and TRBJ2-6; a possible D gene is TRBD1 (6 bases). The CDR3 has 16 residues. Germline-derived CDR1 and CDR2 are SNHLY and FYNNEI. Deletions cut 2 bases from V and 2 bases from J, with 10 bases between. The DNA for the CDR3 is TGTGCCAGCAGTGAATCCGCAGGGGCTGGGGCCAACGTCCTGACTCCA. Its translation: CASSESAGAGANVLTP.